One and the same sample provided the 27 T cell receptor beta chains below, sequenced in a study of low-dose radiotherapy and immunotherapy resistance in tumors. Regarding time point: before trial treatment. With TRAV- and TRBV-specific primers, first-strand cDNA was made, covering the alpha and beta chains. It was with a constant-region primer and a V-primer adapter that TCRs were amplified over around 19 PCR cycles. TCRdb re-derived calls from the reads in MiXCR, one entry per CDR3 protein. The sample gives 80,000 to 90,000 distinct CDR3 sequences, 15% to 20% of which show up once; less than 3% is in the top ten. Material: PBMCs, obtained before treatment. Source of these receptors: a male donor with prostate cancer.

J is TRBJ2-3 and V is TRBV7-3; no reliable D call. V was pared by 4 bases and J by 1 base, with 6 bases between. The CDR3 extends over 13 amino acids. Germline V gene sequence: CDR1 SGHTA, CDR2 FQGTGA. CDR3 sequence: CASSSIGTDTQYF. The DNA of the CDR3 is TGTGCCAGCAGCTCCATAGGCACAGATACGCAGTATTTT. The entire variable domain, with the rest obtained from reference TRBV7-3 and TRBJ2-3, is as follows: GAGVSQTPSNKVTEKGKYVELRCDPISGHTALYWYRQSLGQGPEFLIYFQGTGAADDSGLPNDRFFAVRPEGSVSTLKIQRTERGDSAVYLCASSSIGTDTQYFGPGTRLTVL.

The rearrangement joins TRBV7-2 to TRBJ2-5, with 8 bases fitting TRBD2. Germline values: CDR1 SGHTA, CDR2 FQGNSA. The CDR3 has 15 amino acids. V was pared by 4 bases and J by 5 bases, with 9 bases of the junction left unmatched. Here the CDR3 reads CASSSGGPWGETQYF. The CDR3 bases are TGTGCCAGCAGCTCGGGGGGGCCCTGGGGGGAGACCCAGTACTTC.

V gene TRBV5-6 combines with J gene TRBJ2-7; TRBD2 agrees at 8 bases. Germline CDR1 is SGHDT and CDR2 is YYEEEE. The CDR3 is 17 residues long. The junction had 12 bases not matched to a gene; V was cut back by 1 base and J by 3 bases. CDR3 in DNA: TGTGCCAGCAGCTTGTTTTCAGCGGGGGTCTTCTTCTACGAGCAGTACTTC. It is translated as CASSLFSAGVFFYEQYF.

This clonotype showed up many times. The V call is TRBV7-2, the J call TRBJ2-7; D remains ambiguous. CDR1 and CDR2 (germline): SGHTA, FQGNSA. Trimming shortened V by 1 base and J by 6 bases, and 10 bases separated the two germline ends. This CDR3 contains 13 residues. CDR3 nucleotide sequence: TGTGCCAGCAGCTTAGTCTCGTTCGCCGAGCAGTACTTC. It translates to CASSLVSFAEQYF.

This clonotype was observed many times. V and J are TRBV14 and TRBJ1-6; D remains unclear. The CDR3 totals 15 residues. Germline CDR1 is SGHDN and CDR2 is FVKESK. Trimming took off 0 bases at V and 7 bases at J, with 10 bases between the two ends. The CDR3 DNA reads as TGTGCCAGCAGCCAAGATCGGCTTCGGAATTCACCCCTCCACTTT. This translates into CASSQDRLRNSPLHF.

The V gene is TRBV6-2 or TRBV6-3, the J gene TRBJ1-6; tentative D call: TRBD1 (5 bases). Germline loops: CDR1 MNHEY, CDR2 SVGEGT. The length of the CDR3 is 19 residues. V lost 5 bases to trimming and J lost 0 bases, with 20 bases between them. This CDR3 reads CASSGDIRVTLSYNSPLHF. The CDR3 bases are TGTGCCAGCAGTGGCGACATCAGGGTGACCCTCTCCTATAATTCACCCCTCCACTTT.

The table lists this clonotype with many counts. The rearrangement links TRBV6-8 to TRBJ1-5; perhaps TRBD1 as D (5 bases). Germline V lookup: CDR1 MNHGY, CDR2 SAAAGT. The V end was cut by 5 bases, the J end by 9 bases, with 17 bases between. The CDR3 runs to 14 residues. CDR3 region: CASSKRGLARPQHF. For the CDR3, the DNA is TGTGCCAGCAGTAAGCGGGGCCTAGCTCGGCCCCAGCATTTT.

This clonotype was seen at least ten times. This chain links TRBV7-2 with TRBJ1-4, with D hard to call. Germline V gives CDR1 SGHTA, CDR2 FQGNSA. Trimming took off 5 bases at V and 4 bases at J, with 11 bases between the two ends. This CDR3 is 14 amino acids long. The CDR3 coding sequence is TGTGCCAGCAGCCCGGACGTATTTAATGAAAAACTGTTTTTT. It encodes CASSPDVFNEKLFF.

This clonotype was detected ten times or more. The chain carries TRBV28 and TRBJ2-2; 12 positions agree with TRBD2. J lost 3 bases, V lost 3 bases, and 11 bases had no gene match. The CDR3 contains 19 residues. Germline V CDR1 and CDR2: MDHEN, SYDVKM. The CDR3 region is CASSFPSLAGGPDTGELFF. The CDR3 DNA is TGTGCCAGCAGTTTTCCGTCTCTAGCGGGGGGGCCGGACACCGGGGAGCTGTTTTTT.

In this sample, this clonotype turned up many times. The chain uses TRBV12-3 or TRBV12-4 and TRBJ2-3, with 10 bases that match TRBD2. The CDR3 runs 15 residues. V lost 6 bases and J lost 4; bases outside the gene matches: 7. The CDR3 loop reads CASSITSGVADTQYF. The CDR3, as DNA: TGTGCCAGCAGCATAACTAGCGGGGTGGCAGATACGCAGTATTTT.

This clonotype was recorded at least ten times. This chain links TRBV12-5 with TRBJ2-5; D possibly corresponds to TRBD2 (6 bases). Germline CDR1 LGHNT, CDR2 FRNRAP. The CDR3 runs to 12 residues. V was clipped by 5 bases and J by 13 bases, with 17 bases between them. The CDR3 sequence: CASGPSGSPPYF. As DNA, the CDR3 is TGTGCTAGTGGTCCCTCCGGGAGCCCTCCGTACTTC. Looking up the rest from reference TRBV12-5 and TRBJ2-5 gives the full variable domain: DARVTQTPRHKVTEMGQEVTMRCQPILGHNTVFWYRQTMMQGLELLAYFRNRAPLDDSGMPKDRFSAEMPDATLATLKIQPSEPRDSAVYFCASGPSGSPPYFGPGTRLLVL.

The sample holds many counts of this clonotype. The rearrangement uses TRBV3-1 and TRBJ1-4; D is undetermined. Trimming removed 1 base from V and 4 bases from J, with 7 bases in between. Germline CDR1 LGHDT, CDR2 YNNKEL (reference sequence). This CDR3 spans 14 amino acids. CDR3 in DNA: TGTGCCAGCAGCCAAGGACGGAGTAATGAAAAACTGTTTTTT. It encodes CASSQGRSNEKLFF.

This clonotype has at least ten counts. This chain connects TRBV4-1 to TRBJ2-6; no clear D. Trimming removed 5 bases at V and 1 base at J, with 6 bases between. The CDR3 covers 14 residues. CDR1 and CDR2 (germline): MGHRA, YSYEKL. The CDR3 here is CASSLSSGANVLTF. The CDR3 coding sequence is TGCGCCAGCAGCTTAAGTTCTGGGGCCAACGTCCTGACTTTC.

This clonotype was seen at least ten times. The genes are TRBV6-2 or TRBV6-3 and TRBJ1-2, with TRBD1 matching 10 bases. After removal of 2 bases from V and 4 bases from J, the junction contained 7 bases not matched to a gene. Germline CDR1 and CDR2: MNHEY and SVGEGT. This CDR3 has 16 amino acids. The CDR3 DNA is TGTGCCAGCAGTTACGCCTGGACAGGGGGATCCTATGGCTACACCTTC. This gives the protein CASSYAWTGGSYGYTF.

This clonotype was detected ten times or more. The chain combines TRBV2 with TRBJ1-2; a possible D gene is TRBD1 (5 bases). The length of the CDR3 is 13 residues. The V end was cut by 4 bases, the J end by 8 bases, with 14 bases between. CDR1 SNHLY and CDR2 FYNNEI come from the germline V gene. For the CDR3, the DNA is TGTGCCAGCAGTGCCGACAGCCGGTCAGGCTACACCTTC. The encoded protein is CASSADSRSGYTF.

This clonotype was picked up many times. The gene calls are TRBV7-2 and TRBJ1-5, with D possibly being TRBD1 (5 bases). The CDR3 length is 15 residues. The V gene's germline CDR1 is SGHTA and CDR2 FQGNSA. The ends were cut back, 3 bases at V and 4 bases at J, with 13 bases in the middle. CDR3 sequence: CASSLGVRRNQPQHF. CDR3 DNA: TGTGCCAGCAGCTTGGGGGTTAGGAGAAATCAGCCCCAGCATTTT.

The sample holds many counts of this clonotype. The chain links TRBV5-5 to TRBJ2-7; D is unclear. The V gene lost 4 bases and the J gene lost 4 bases, with 12 bases spanning the gap. The germline CDR1 and CDR2 sequences are SGHKS and YYEKEE (reference sequence). The CDR3 consists of 13 residues. This chain's CDR3 is CASSRPLVYEQYF. In nucleotides, the CDR3 is TGTGCCAGCAGCCGACCACTCGTATACGAGCAGTACTTC.

Many counts were recorded for this clonotype. The DNA for the CDR3 is TGTGCCAGCAGCTTGGAGCGGGCCCAGCATTTT. It specifies CASSLERAQHF. The V gene is TRBV5-8, the J gene TRBJ1-5; D unresolved. Germline V gene lookup returns CDR1 SGHTS and CDR2 YDEGEE. This CDR3 spans 11 amino acids. With 0 bases removed from V and 11 bases from J, the gap between germline ends came to 6 bases. Combining the CDR3 with reference TRBV5-8 and TRBJ1-5 gives the whole variable domain EAGVTQSPTHLIKTRGQQATLRCSPISGHTSVYWYQQALGLGLQFLLWYDEGEERNRGNFPPRFSGRQFPNYSSELNVNALELEDSALYLCASSLERAQHFGDGTRLSIL.

This clonotype was recorded many times. The chain employs TRBV7-2 and TRBJ2-3; no definite D call. V lost 5 bases and J lost 2, with 17 bases in between. The CDR3 contains 16 residues. Germline V CDR1 and CDR2: SGHTA, FQGNSA. In nucleotides, the CDR3 is TGTGCCAGCAGCCAGTGGGGTACTCTTTACACAGATACGCAGTATTTT. It codes for CASSQWGTLYTDTQYF.

The chain employs TRBV5-6 and TRBJ1-5, with D perhaps matching TRBD1 (6 bases). Germline CDR1 is SGHDT and CDR2 is YYEEEE. The CDR3 contains 14 residues. Trimming took 3 bases from V and 6 from J, leaving 13 bases between them. CDR3 sequence (DNA): TGTGCCAGCAGCTCGACAGGCTCGGGTCAGCCCCAGCATTTT. It encodes CASSSTGSGQPQHF.

This clonotype was counted ten times or more. The CDR3 here is CASSLDGGTLTDTQYF. The CDR3 DNA reads TGCGCCAGCAGCTTGGATGGGGGGACCCTCACAGATACGCAGTATTTT. This sequence joins TRBV5-1 and TRBJ2-3, with D possibly TRBD2 on 6 matching bases. V lost 0 bases and J lost 2, with 13 bases in between. Germline V CDR1 and CDR2: SGHRS, YFSETQ. The CDR3 extends over 16 amino acids. Together with reference TRBV5-1 and TRBJ2-3, the CDR3 gives the full variable domain: KAGVTQTPRYLIKTRGQQVTLSCSPISGHRSVSWYQQTPGQGLQFLFEYFSETQRNKGNFPGRFSGRQFSNSRSEMNVSTLELGDSALYLCASSLDGGTLTDTQYFGPGTRLTVL.

This clonotype has at least ten counts. The chain joins TRBV5-1 to TRBJ2-3; D unresolved. From germline, CDR1 is SGHRS and CDR2 YFSETQ. The V and J ends lost 2 bases and 0 bases respectively, with 13 bases between them. The CDR3 loop spans 16 amino acids. The CDR3 protein is CASSFLSSSSTDTQYF. CDR3 nucleotides: TGCGCCAGCAGCTTCCTGTCATCTTCTAGCACAGATACGCAGTATTTT.

The genes are TRBV5-1 and TRBJ2-5; D remains ambiguous. V dropped 7 bases and J dropped 2 bases, with 30 bases sitting between them. This CDR3 has 19 residues. CDR1 and CDR2 from the germline V gene are SGHRS and YFSETQ. The CDR3 DNA is TGCGCCAGCGGGCCCGGATCAGGCGAGTTACTGCCAATACAAGAGACCCAGTACTTC. Protein product: CASGPGSGELLPIQETQYF. Supplemented by reference TRBV5-1 and TRBJ2-5, the full variable domain reads KAGVTQTPRYLIKTRGQQVTLSCSPISGHRSVSWYQQTPGQGLQFLFEYFSETQRNKGNFPGRFSGRQFSNSRSEMNVSTLELGDSALYLCASGPGSGELLPIQETQYFGPGTRLLVL.

A few counts support this clonotype. The chain is built from TRBV27 and TRBJ1-1; D call uncertain. In germline, CDR1 is MNHEY, CDR2 SMNVEV (reference sequence). V lost 5 bases and J 8 bases, leaving 12 bases between the germline ends. The CDR3 has 12 residues. CDR3 loop: CASSAAGGEAFF. The CDR3 nucleotides are TGTGCCAGCAGTGCCGCGGGTGGGGAAGCTTTCTTT.

This clonotype was picked up many times. The gene calls are TRBV18 and TRBJ2-1, with 10 bases fitting TRBD2. The CDR3 totals 15 residues. J gave up 2 bases and V 8 bases, and 6 bases lay outside the gene matches. CDR1 and CDR2 (germline): KGHSH, LQKENI. The CDR3 region has the DNA TGTGCCAGCAGCCCGAGCGGGGGGGCCTACAATGAGCAGTTCTTC. Its translation is CASSPSGGAYNEQFF.

This clonotype was detected ten times or more. J is TRBJ1-2 and V is TRBV7-2, with D unresolved. Germline V lookup: CDR1 SGHTA, CDR2 FQGNSA. This CDR3 is built from 15 residues. The V end lost 7 bases, the J end lost 4 bases, and 19 bases lay between the germline ends. As DNA, the CDR3 is TGTGCCAGCACCCCAGCGTCTTCAAAGGGCTATGGCTACACCTTC. Encoded protein: CASTPASSKGYGYTF.

This clonotype was seen many times. In DNA form, the CDR3 reads TGTGCCAGCAGCTTGGCTGCAGGCGACAACACCATATATTTT. Residues: CASSLAAGDNTIYF. The genes are TRBV5-4 and TRBJ1-3; unclear D gene. CDR3 length: 14 residues. Deletions cut 0 bases from V and 7 bases from J, with 11 bases between. The germline gives CDR1 SGHNT, CDR2 YYREEE (reference sequence).